This TCR beta chain was sequenced for a study of blood T cell repertoires in COVID-19. For the study at large: The United States, Italy and Spain were the sources of the acute and convalescent COVID-19 samples. Sources were T cells, B-cell-depleted T cells, or PBMCs; the material itself was cDNA or gDNA.

Original data processing: Nucleated cell number was recorded as an estimate derived from reference gene primer amplification. Produced via immunoSEQ multiplex PCR; TCRdb's table is partial and in-frame only. V and J calls plus clone size are reproduced from that table; the DNA served to infer D and trimming. The sample has tens of thousands of clones; approximately 80% are singletons. The sequence came from a woman aged 55-69 years with acute or convalescent COVID-19. Material: peripheral blood.

CDR3 nucleotides: TGTGCCAGCAGTTACTCGAGTCCGGGACAGCCCACTGAAGCTTTCTTT. This encodes CASSYSSPGQPTEAFF. The rearrangement joins TRBV6-5 to TRBJ1-1, with 7 nucleotides matching TRBD1. The V and J ends lost 0 bases and 4 bases, in that order; junction bases with no gene match: 8. The germline CDR1 and CDR2 sequences are MNHEY and SVGAGI. The CDR3 is 16 residues long.